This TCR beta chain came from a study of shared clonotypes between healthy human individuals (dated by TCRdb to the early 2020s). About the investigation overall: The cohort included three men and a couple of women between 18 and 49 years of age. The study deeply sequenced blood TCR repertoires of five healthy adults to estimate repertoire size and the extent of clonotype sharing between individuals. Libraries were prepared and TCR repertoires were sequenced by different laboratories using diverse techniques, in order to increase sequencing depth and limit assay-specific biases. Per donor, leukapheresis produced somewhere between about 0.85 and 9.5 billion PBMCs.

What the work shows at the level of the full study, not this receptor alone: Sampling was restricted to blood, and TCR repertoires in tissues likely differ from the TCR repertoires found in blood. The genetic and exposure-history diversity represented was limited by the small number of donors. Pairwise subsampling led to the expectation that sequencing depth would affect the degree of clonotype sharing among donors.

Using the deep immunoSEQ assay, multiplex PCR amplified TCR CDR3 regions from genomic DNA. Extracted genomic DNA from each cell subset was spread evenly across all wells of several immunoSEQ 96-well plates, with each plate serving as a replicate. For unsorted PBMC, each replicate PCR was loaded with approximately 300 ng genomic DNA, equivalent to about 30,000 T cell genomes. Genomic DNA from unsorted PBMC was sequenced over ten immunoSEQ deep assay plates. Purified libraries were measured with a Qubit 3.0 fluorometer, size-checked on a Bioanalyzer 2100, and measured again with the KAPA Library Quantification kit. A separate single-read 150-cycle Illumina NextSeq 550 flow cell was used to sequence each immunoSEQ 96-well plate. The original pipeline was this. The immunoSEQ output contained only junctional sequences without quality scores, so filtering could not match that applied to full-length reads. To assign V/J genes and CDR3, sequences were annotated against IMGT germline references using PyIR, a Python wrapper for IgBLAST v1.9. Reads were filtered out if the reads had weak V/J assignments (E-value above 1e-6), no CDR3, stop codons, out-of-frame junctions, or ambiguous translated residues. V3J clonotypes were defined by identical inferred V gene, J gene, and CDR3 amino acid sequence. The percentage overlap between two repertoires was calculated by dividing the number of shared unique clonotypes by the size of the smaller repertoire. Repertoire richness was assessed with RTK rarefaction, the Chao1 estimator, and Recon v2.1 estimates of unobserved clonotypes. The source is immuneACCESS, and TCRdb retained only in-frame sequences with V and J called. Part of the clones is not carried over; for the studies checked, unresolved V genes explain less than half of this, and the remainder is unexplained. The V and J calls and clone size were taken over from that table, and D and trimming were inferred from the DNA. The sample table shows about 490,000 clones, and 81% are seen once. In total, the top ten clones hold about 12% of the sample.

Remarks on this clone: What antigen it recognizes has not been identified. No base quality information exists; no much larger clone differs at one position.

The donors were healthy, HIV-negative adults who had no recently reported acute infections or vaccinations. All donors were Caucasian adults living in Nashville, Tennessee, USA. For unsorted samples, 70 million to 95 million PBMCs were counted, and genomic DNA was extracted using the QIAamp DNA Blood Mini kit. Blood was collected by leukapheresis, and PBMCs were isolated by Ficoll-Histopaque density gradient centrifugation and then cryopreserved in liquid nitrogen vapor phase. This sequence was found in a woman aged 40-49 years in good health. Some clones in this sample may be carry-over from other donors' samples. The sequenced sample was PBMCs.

The CDR3 is CASSQEQWETQYF. The nucleotide sequence reads TGCGCCAGCAGCCAAGAACAGTGGGAGACCCAGTACTTC. Here the chain combines TRBV4-3 and TRBJ2-5; the D gene identity is not certain. As encoded in the germline V gene, CDR1 is LGHNA while CDR2 is YSLEER. The CDR3 runs 13 residues from the cysteine to the phenylalanine. CDR3 DNA only is kept here, 39 bases in frame from base 1. V is pared back by 0 bases and J by 5 bases, with 7 bases lying between the germline termini.